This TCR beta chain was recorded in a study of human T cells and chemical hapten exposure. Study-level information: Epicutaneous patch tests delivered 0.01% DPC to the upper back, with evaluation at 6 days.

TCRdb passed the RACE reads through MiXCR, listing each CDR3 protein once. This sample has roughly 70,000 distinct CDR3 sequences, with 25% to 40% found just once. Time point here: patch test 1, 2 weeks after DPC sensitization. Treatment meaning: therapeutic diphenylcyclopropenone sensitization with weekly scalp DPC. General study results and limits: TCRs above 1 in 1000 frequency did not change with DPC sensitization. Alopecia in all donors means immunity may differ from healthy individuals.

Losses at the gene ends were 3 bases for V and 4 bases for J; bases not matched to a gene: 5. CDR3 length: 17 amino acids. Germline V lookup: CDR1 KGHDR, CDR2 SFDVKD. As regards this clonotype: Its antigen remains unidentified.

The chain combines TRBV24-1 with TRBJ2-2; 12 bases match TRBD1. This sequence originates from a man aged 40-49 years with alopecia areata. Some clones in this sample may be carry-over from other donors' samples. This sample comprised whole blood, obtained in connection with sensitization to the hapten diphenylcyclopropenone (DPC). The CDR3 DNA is TGTGCCACCAGTGATGCGGGACAGGGGGCGGGCACCGGGGAGCTGTTTTTT. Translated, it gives CATSDAGQGAGTGELFF.